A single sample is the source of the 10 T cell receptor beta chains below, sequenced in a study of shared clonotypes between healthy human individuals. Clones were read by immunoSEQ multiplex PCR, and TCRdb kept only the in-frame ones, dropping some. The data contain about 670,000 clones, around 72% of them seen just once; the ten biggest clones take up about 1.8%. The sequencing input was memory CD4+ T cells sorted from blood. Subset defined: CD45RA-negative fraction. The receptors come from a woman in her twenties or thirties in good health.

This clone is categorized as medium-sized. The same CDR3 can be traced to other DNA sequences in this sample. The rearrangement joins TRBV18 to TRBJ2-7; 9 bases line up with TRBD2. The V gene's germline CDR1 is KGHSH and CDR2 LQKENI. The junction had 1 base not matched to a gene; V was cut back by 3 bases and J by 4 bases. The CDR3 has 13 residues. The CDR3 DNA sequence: TGTGCCAGCTCACCTAGCGGGAGTTACGAGCAGTACTTC. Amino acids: CASSPSGSYEQYF. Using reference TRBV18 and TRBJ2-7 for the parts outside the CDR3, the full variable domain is NAGVMQNPRHLVRRRGQEARLRCSPMKGHSHVYWYRQLPEEGLKFMVYLQKENIIDESGMPKERFSAEFPKEGPSILRIQQVVRGDSAAYFCASSPSGSYEQYFGPGTRLTVT.

DNA of the CDR3: TGTGCCAGCAGTTTAGATGGCGGGAGAATCCCTTACGAGCAGTACTTC. Protein: CASSLDGGRIPYEQYF. The chain is built from TRBV28 and TRBJ2-7; 7 nucleotides line up with TRBD2. Germline V gives CDR1 MDHEN, CDR2 SYDVKM. This CDR3 contains 16 residues. V shed 2 bases, J shed 4 bases, and the junction held 11 bases outside the gene matches.

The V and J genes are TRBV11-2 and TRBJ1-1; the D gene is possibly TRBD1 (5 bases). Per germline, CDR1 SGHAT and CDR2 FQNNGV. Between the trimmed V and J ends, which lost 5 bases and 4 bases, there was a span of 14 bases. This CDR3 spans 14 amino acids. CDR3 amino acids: CASSIRDGGTEAFF. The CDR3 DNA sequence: TGTGCCAGCAGCATCAGGGACGGGGGCACTGAAGCTTTCTTT.

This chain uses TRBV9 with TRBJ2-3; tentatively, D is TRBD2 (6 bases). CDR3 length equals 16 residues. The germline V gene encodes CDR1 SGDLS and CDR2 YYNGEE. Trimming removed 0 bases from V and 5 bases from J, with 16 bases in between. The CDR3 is CASSVVGGALGDTQYF. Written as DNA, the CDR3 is TGTGCCAGCAGCGTAGTGGGCGGGGCCCTGGGAGATACGCAGTATTTT.

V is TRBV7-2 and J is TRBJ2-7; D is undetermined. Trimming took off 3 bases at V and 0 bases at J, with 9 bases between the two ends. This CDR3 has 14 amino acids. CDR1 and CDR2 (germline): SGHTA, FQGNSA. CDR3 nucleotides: TGTGCCAGCAGCTTGTATACTGGCTCCTACGAGCAGTACTTC. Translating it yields CASSLYTGSYEQYF.

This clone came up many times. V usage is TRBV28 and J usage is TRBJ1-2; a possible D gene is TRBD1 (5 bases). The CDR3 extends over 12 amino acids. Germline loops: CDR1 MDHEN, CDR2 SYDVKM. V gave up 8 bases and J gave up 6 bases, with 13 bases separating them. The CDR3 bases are TGTGCCAGCTCGTCCGGGGCCCATGGCTACACCTTC. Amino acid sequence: CASSSGAHGYTF.

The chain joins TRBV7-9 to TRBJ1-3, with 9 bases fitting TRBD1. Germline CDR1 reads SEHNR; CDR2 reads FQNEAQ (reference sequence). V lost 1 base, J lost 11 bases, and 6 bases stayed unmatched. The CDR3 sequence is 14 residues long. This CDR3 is CASSLEGQGTAIYF. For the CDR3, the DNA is TGTGCCAGCAGCTTAGAGGGACAGGGAACAGCCATATATTTT. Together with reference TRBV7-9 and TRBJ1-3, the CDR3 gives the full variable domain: DTGVSQNPRHKITKRGQNVTFRCDPISEHNRLYWYRQTLGQGPEFLTYFQNEAQLEKSRLLSDRFSAERPKGSFSTLEIQRTEQGDSAMYLCASSLEGQGTAIYFGEGSWLTVV.

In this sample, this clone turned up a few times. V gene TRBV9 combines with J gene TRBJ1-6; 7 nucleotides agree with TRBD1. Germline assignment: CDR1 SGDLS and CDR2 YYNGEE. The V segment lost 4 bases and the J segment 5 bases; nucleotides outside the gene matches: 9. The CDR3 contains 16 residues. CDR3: CASSTEGTANNSPLHF. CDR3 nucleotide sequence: TGTGCCAGCAGCACAGAGGGGACAGCGAATAATTCACCCCTCCACTTT.

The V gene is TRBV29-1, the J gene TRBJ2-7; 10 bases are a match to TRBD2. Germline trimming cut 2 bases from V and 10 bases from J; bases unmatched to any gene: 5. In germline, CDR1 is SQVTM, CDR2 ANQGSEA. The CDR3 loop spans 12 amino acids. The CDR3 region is CSVELAGVDQYF. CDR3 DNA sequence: TGCAGCGTTGAACTAGCGGGAGTTGATCAGTACTTC.

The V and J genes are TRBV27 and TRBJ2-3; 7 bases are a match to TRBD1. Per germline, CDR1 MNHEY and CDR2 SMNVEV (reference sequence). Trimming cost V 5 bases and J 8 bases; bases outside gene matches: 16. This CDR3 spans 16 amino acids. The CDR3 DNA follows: TGTGCCAGCAGTCTCTACAGGGGTTCTTTTATGGGTACGCAGTATTTT. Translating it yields CASSLYRGSFMGTQYF.